The 32 T cell receptor beta chains listed next were all sequenced from one sample in a study of CD8 T cells in ankylosing spondylitis. MiXCR, applied by TCRdb to the 5' RACE reads, yields one record per CDR3 protein. The table lists under 200,000 distinct CDR3 sequences, around 13% of them singletons, with 8% to 13% in the top ten. Source material: blood, either unsorted or a sorted T cell fraction (not recorded which). The receptors come from a female donor with ankylosing spondylitis or in good health (not recorded which).

This clonotype was detected ten times or more. The rearrangement joins TRBV2 to TRBJ1-5, with D unclear. This CDR3 comprises 11 residues. Trimming took 2 bases from V and 14 from J, leaving 10 bases between them. CDR1 and CDR2 from the germline V gene are SNHLY and FYNNEI. The CDR3 DNA reads as TGTGCCAGCAGTGAATTCGGGTCGGAGCATTTT. This encodes CASSEFGSEHF. The complete variable domain, with remaining parts taken from reference TRBV2 and TRBJ1-5, reads EPEVTQTPSHQVTQMGQEVILRCVPISNHLYFYWYRQILGQKVEFLVSFYNNEISEKSEIFDDQFSVERPDGSNFTLKIRSTKLEDSAMYFCASSEFGSEHFGDGTRLSIL.

This clonotype was observed a few times. The gene calls are TRBV2 and TRBJ2-7; D remains ambiguous. CDR3 length: 12 amino acids. The V end lost 4 bases, the J end lost 7 bases, and 11 bases lay between the germline ends. CDR1 SNHLY and CDR2 FYNNEI come from the germline V gene. The CDR3: CASSAFVGEQYF. The CDR3 nucleotides are TGTGCCAGCAGTGCCTTCGTGGGGGAGCAGTACTTC.

This clonotype was detected ten times or more. This chain joins TRBV24-1 and TRBJ2-1; TRBD2 is a possible D gene (5 bases). This CDR3 region has 17 residues. V was pared by 0 bases and J by 8 bases, with 19 bases between. CDR1 is KGHDR and CDR2 is SFDVKD in the germline V gene. Here the CDR3 reads CATSDLQRSGINDEQFF. CDR3 nucleotide sequence: TGTGCCACCAGTGATTTGCAGAGGTCCGGGATTAACGATGAGCAGTTCTTC.

V and J are TRBV12-3 or TRBV12-4 and TRBJ2-7; D is perhaps TRBD1 (5 bases). The V and J ends lost 6 bases and 0 bases respectively, with 24 bases between them. The CDR3 consists of 18 residues. The CDR3 region has the DNA TGTGCCAGCAGGAACGGCAGGGCTAGTTCCCACTTCTCCTACGAGCAGTACTTC. Protein product: CASRNGRASSHFSYEQYF.

This clonotype occurred a few times. The chain couples TRBV5-4 to TRBJ1-2, with TRBD1 as a possible D gene (5 bases). Germline CDR1 reads SGHNT; CDR2 reads YYREEE (reference sequence). Trimming removed 0 bases from V and 8 bases from J, with 14 bases in between. The CDR3 contains 14 residues. The CDR3 DNA sequence: TGTGCCAGCAGCTTGGGAGGGACGGAAATGGGCTACACCTTC. This translates into CASSLGGTEMGYTF. The entire variable domain, with the rest obtained from reference TRBV5-4 and TRBJ1-2, is as follows: ETGVTQSPTHLIKTRGQQVTLRCSSQSGHNTVSWYQQALGQGPQFIFQYYREEENGRGNFPPRFSGLQFPNYSSELNVNALELDDSALYLCASSLGGTEMGYTFGSGTRLTVV.

The chain combines TRBV2 with TRBJ2-1; D may be TRBD2 (5 bases). The germline V gene encodes CDR1 SNHLY and CDR2 FYNNEI. This CDR3 comprises 13 residues. V was clipped by 6 bases and J by 7 bases, with 13 bases between them. DNA of the CDR3: TGTGCCAGCAGCGGGGTTTCGGGGAATGAGCAGTTCTTC. This codes for CASSGVSGNEQFF.

The CDR3 loop is CSASRAQGGTGELFF. The CDR3 DNA is TGCAGTGCTAGTCGGGCCCAAGGGGGCACCGGGGAGCTGTTTTTT. V and J are TRBV20-1 and TRBJ2-2; TRBD1 might be the D (6 bases). The CDR3 has 15 residues. Trimming removed 3 bases from V and 4 bases from J, with 15 bases in between. CDR1 is DFQATT and CDR2 is SNEGSKA in the germline V gene (reference sequence).

The chain uses TRBV7-9 and TRBJ2-3; the match to TRBD2 covers 11 bases. Germline-derived CDR1 and CDR2 are SEHNR and FQNEAQ (reference sequence). This CDR3 is built from 16 residues. The V and J ends lost 5 bases and 6 bases, in that order; junction bases with no gene match: 10. The CDR3 bases are TGTGCCAGCAGCCCGTATGGACTAGCGGGTTCCGATACGCAGTATTTT. It encodes CASSPYGLAGSDTQYF.

To note about this clonotype: Just one base apart from a much larger clone, this may be a read error. The chain joins TRBV20-1 to TRBJ2-5; D possibly matches TRBD1 or TRBD2 (6 bases each). The CDR3 contains 14 residues. Germline values: CDR1 DFQATT, CDR2 SNEGSKA (reference sequence). CDR3 residues: CSTRRGGYQETQYF. CDR3 DNA sequence: TGCAGTACTAGACGAGGGGGGTACCAAGAGACCCAGTACTTC.

This clonotype was observed at least ten times. The chain couples TRBV29-1 to TRBJ1-2; 7 bases fit TRBD1. V lost 3 bases and J lost 3; bases outside the gene matches: 7. CDR1 and CDR2 from the germline V gene are SQVTM and ANQGSEA. The CDR3 is made up of 14 amino acids. The CDR3 DNA sequence: TGCAGCGTTGACCTGGAAGGGACAGACTATGGCTACACCTTC. Translating it yields CSVDLEGTDYGYTF.

This clonotype was seen ten or more times. The chain links TRBV12-3 or TRBV12-4 to TRBJ1-1; no clear D. V lost 7 bases to trimming and J lost 0 bases, with 9 bases between them. The CDR3 sequence is 13 residues long. The CDR3 DNA is TGTGCCAGCACCGTCAGCATGAACACTGAAGCTTTCTTT. Its protein product is CASTVSMNTEAFF.

This clonotype was counted ten times or more. V gene TRBV29-1 combines with J gene TRBJ2-1, with TRBD2 matching 9 bases. This CDR3 is built from 15 residues. Germline V gene sequence: CDR1 SQVTM, CDR2 ANQGSEA. Trimming cost V 5 bases and J 2 bases; bases outside gene matches: 7. CDR3 in DNA: TGCAGCGTTACCAAAGCGGGAGGCCCCTACAATGAGCAGTTCTTC. Its protein product is CSVTKAGGPYNEQFF.

Turning to this clonotype: Given a much more abundant clone one base away, this may be a read error. The chain recombines TRBV7-2 with TRBJ1-2; no clear D gene. Looked up from germline, CDR1 is SGHTA and CDR2 is FQGNSA. V dropped 5 bases and J dropped 8 bases, with 9 bases sitting between them. CDR3 length: 11 amino acids. The CDR3 here is CASSRTVGYTF. The CDR3 DNA follows: TGTGCCAGCAGCCGCACAGTGGGCTACACCTTC.

Many counts were recorded for this clonotype. This rearrangement joins TRBV9 to TRBJ2-7, with D unclear. Germline V gene lookup returns CDR1 SGDLS and CDR2 YYNGEE. The CDR3 runs 13 residues. V was clipped by 0 bases and J by 6 bases, with 10 bases between them. This chain's CDR3 is CASSVGWKGEQYF. The CDR3 region has the DNA TGTGCCAGCAGCGTAGGGTGGAAGGGCGAGCAGTACTTC.

This clonotype has a count of ten or more. The V gene is TRBV5-1, the J gene TRBJ2-5; 10 nucleotides match TRBD2. The CDR3 sequence is 14 residues long. Trimming took 3 bases from V and 5 from J; bases not matched to a gene: 4. The germline V gene encodes CDR1 SGHRS and CDR2 YFSETQ. CDR3 sequence (DNA): TGCGCCAGCAGCTGGACTAGCGGAGGGGAGACCCAGTACTTC. Protein sequence: CASSWTSGGETQYF.

This clonotype was counted at least ten times. The rearrangement joins TRBV30 to TRBJ2-7, with a tentative D call TRBD1 (5 bases). V dropped 1 base and J dropped 3 bases, with 7 bases sitting between them. Germline V lookup: CDR1 GTSNPN, CDR2 SVGIG (reference sequence). The CDR3 is 12 residues long. CDR3 amino acids: CAWSADSYEQYF. CDR3 coding DNA: TGTGCCTGGAGTGCAGACAGCTACGAGCAGTACTTC.

This clonotype came up many times. The chain recombines TRBV5-1 with TRBJ2-1; D remains unclear. This CDR3 comprises 14 residues. Germline CDR1 is SGHRS and CDR2 is YFSETQ. V was cut by 4 bases and J by 2 bases, with 10 bases left in between. DNA for the CDR3: TGCGCCAGCAGCCTTAAAGGACCCTACAATGAGCAGTTCTTC. This gives the protein CASSLKGPYNEQFF.

The chain couples TRBV4-2 to TRBJ2-1; D is unresolved. Germline lookup yields CDR1 LGHNA and CDR2 YNFKEQ. This CDR3 has 16 residues. The V end was cut by 4 bases, the J end by 4 bases, with 17 bases between. CDR3 sequence (DNA): TGTGCCAGCAGCCTAACCCAGGTAGAACCTTACAATGAGCAGTTCTTC. It is translated as CASSLTQVEPYNEQFF.

This clonotype was seen more than once but under ten times. The chain recombines TRBV20-1 with TRBJ2-7; 11 nucleotides line up with TRBD2. V shed 3 bases, J shed 5 bases, and the junction held 6 bases outside the gene matches. This CDR3 comprises 14 residues. From germline, CDR1 is DFQATT and CDR2 SNEGSKA (reference sequence). CDR3 DNA sequence: TGCAGTGCTAGCGGACTAGCGGGCTACCACGAGCAGTACTTC. Translated: CSASGLAGYHEQYF.

This clonotype was counted at least ten times. The rearrangement uses TRBV5-1 and TRBJ2-1; D is unresolved. The germline V gene has CDR1 SGHRS and CDR2 YFSETQ. CDR3 length: 13 residues. V was shortened by 1 base and J by 6 bases, with 8 bases between the two germline ends. Here the CDR3 reads CASSLLPSNEQFF. The DNA for the CDR3 is TGCGCCAGCAGCTTGTTACCTTCCAATGAGCAGTTCTTC. Variable domain in full (rest from reference TRBV5-1 and TRBJ2-1): KAGVTQTPRYLIKTRGQQVTLSCSPISGHRSVSWYQQTPGQGLQFLFEYFSETQRNKGNFPGRFSGRQFSNSRSEMNVSTLELGDSALYLCASSLLPSNEQFFGPGTRLTVL.

This clonotype was observed at least ten times. The chain uses TRBV20-1 and TRBJ2-7, with 15 bases that match TRBD2. After removal of 3 bases from V and 7 bases from J, the junction contained 4 bases not matched to a gene. CDR3 length: 14 amino acids. The germline V gene has CDR1 DFQATT and CDR2 SNEGSKA (reference sequence). CDR3 region: CSARRTSGRGEQYF. CDR3 in DNA: TGCAGTGCTAGGCGGACTAGCGGGAGGGGAGAGCAGTACTTC.

The sample holds many counts of this clonotype. The chain carries TRBV7-2 and TRBJ2-3; D is perhaps TRBD2 (5 bases). The CDR3 runs to 17 residues. The germline gives CDR1 SGHTA, CDR2 FQGNSA. Deletions cut 3 bases from V and 5 bases from J, with 21 bases between. The CDR3 sequence: CASSFDPPSGSQDTQYF. For the CDR3, the DNA is TGTGCCAGCAGCTTCGACCCGCCCTCGGGGTCTCAAGATACGCAGTATTTT.

This clonotype was seen at least ten times. This chain links TRBV11-3 with TRBJ1-2; unclear D gene. Trimming took off 6 bases at V and 4 bases at J, with 12 bases between the two ends. The CDR3 extends over 13 amino acids. The germline CDR1 and CDR2 sequences are SGHNT and YENEEA. The CDR3 region has the DNA TGTGCCAGCAGTCCCCCCCCACCCTATGGCTACACCTTC. Amino acids: CASSPPPPYGYTF. Based on the CDR3 plus reference TRBV11-3 and TRBJ1-2, the full variable domain is EAGVVQSPRYKIIEKKQPVAFWCNPISGHNTLYWYLQNLGQGPELLIRYENEEAVDDSQLPKDRFSAERLKGVDSTLKIQPAELGDSAVYLCASSPPPPYGYTFGSGTRLTVV.

This clonotype was counted many times. The chain uses TRBV28 and TRBJ2-7; D might be TRBD1 (6 bases). The V gene lost 6 bases and the J gene lost 4 bases, with 22 bases spanning the gap. Germline CDR1 is MDHEN and CDR2 is SYDVKM. This CDR3 region has 16 residues. The CDR3 reads CASSHNRWTVLYEQYF. CDR3 coding DNA: TGTGCCAGCAGCCACAACCGTTGGACAGTGCTGTACGAGCAGTACTTC.

This clonotype was seen ten or more times. The chain is built from TRBV7-2 and TRBJ2-7, with TRBD2 as a possible D gene (5 bases). Germline V lookup: CDR1 SGHTA, CDR2 FQGNSA. The length of the CDR3 is 12 residues. The V end lost 3 bases, the J end lost 6 bases, and 9 bases lay between the germline ends. The CDR3 bases are TGTGCCAGCAGCTTCACTAGATCCGAGCAGTACTTC. It is translated as CASSFTRSEQYF.

The chain recombines TRBV19 with TRBJ2-4; no reliable D call. The germline CDR1 and CDR2 sequences are LNHDA and SQIVND (reference sequence). CDR3 size: 14 residues. The V and J ends lost 3 bases and 0 bases respectively, with 6 bases between them. The CDR3 nucleotides are TGTGCCAGTAGTATTATGTCAGCCAAAAACATTCAGTACTTC. As protein: CASSIMSAKNIQYF.

V gene TRBV7-2 combines with J gene TRBJ2-4; tentative D call: TRBD1 (5 bases). Trimming removed 2 bases from V and 5 bases from J, with 7 bases in between. CDR3 length equals 13 residues. Germline CDR1 SGHTA, CDR2 FQGNSA. Here the CDR3 DNA reads TGTGCCAGCAGCTTAAGGGGTGAAAACATTCAGTACTTC. It specifies CASSLRGENIQYF.

This clonotype was observed at least ten times. V usage is TRBV4-2 and J usage is TRBJ2-1, with 12 bases fitting TRBD2. The CDR3 length is 17 residues. The trim removed 0 bases at V and 2 bases at J, leaving 2 bases unmatched. Germline CDR1 and CDR2: LGHNA and YNFKEQ. The CDR3 reads CASSQELAGGTYNEQFF. Here the CDR3 DNA reads TGTGCCAGCAGCCAAGAGCTAGCGGGAGGGACCTACAATGAGCAGTTCTTC.

With regard to this clonotype: This sequence may be a read error, since a much larger clone differs from it by one base. The CDR3 DNA follows: TGCGGCGCTGACCTCACAGATACGCAGTATTTT. Translated: CGADLTDTQYF. The chain links TRBV29-1 to TRBJ2-3; D remains ambiguous. There are 11 residues in the CDR3. Germline V CDR1 and CDR2: SQVTM, ANQGSEA.

At least ten counts were recorded for this clonotype. This sequence joins TRBV4-2 and TRBJ1-1; D is possibly TRBD1 (6 bases). This CDR3 is built from 17 residues. Germline V gene data show CDR1 as LGHNA and CDR2 as YNFKEQ. Trimming shortened V by 0 bases and J by 1 base, and 15 bases separated the two germline ends. The CDR3 region has the DNA TGTGCCAGCAGCCAAGATGGGTCTGGGGGGGCGAACACTGAAGCTTTCTTT. Its translation is CASSQDGSGGANTEAFF.

This clonotype was recorded at least ten times. The chain combines TRBV20-1 with TRBJ2-7, with TRBD1 as a possible D gene (7 bases). The V gene lost 5 bases and the J gene lost 4 bases, with 21 bases spanning the gap. Germline V gives CDR1 DFQATT, CDR2 SNEGSKA (reference sequence). The CDR3 is 15 amino acids. Here the CDR3 reads CSAHRGLNGRYEQYF. The CDR3 DNA reads TGCAGTGCTCACAGGGGACTCAACGGCCGGTACGAGCAGTACTTC.

V gene TRBV19 combines with J gene TRBJ2-2; D may be TRBD1 (5 bases). Between the trimmed V and J ends, which lost 3 bases and 5 bases, there was a span of 13 bases. CDR3 size: 15 residues. Germline V gene data show CDR1 as LNHDA and CDR2 as SQIVND (reference sequence). CDR3 amino acids: CASSILDTRTGELFF. The CDR3 DNA reads as TGTGCCAGTAGTATTTTGGACACTCGGACCGGGGAGCTGTTTTTT.